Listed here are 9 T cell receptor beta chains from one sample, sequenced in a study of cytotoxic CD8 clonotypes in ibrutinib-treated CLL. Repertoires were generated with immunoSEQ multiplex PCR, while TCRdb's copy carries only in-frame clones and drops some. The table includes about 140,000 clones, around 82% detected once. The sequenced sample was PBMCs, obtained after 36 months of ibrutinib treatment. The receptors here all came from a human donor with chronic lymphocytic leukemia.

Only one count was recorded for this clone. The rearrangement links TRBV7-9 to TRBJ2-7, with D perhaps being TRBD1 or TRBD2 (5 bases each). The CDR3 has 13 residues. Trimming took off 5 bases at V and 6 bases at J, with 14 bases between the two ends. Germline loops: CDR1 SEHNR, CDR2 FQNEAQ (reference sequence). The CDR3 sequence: CASSRDPFREQYF. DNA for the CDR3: TGTGCCAGCAGCCGGGACCCTTTCCGCGAGCAGTACTTC.

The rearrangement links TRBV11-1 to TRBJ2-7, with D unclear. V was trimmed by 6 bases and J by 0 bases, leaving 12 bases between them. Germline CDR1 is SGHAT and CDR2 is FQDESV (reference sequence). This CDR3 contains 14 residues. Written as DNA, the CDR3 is TGTGCCAGCAGAAGGTGGGGTAGCTCCTACGAGCAGTACTTC. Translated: CASRRWGSSYEQYF.

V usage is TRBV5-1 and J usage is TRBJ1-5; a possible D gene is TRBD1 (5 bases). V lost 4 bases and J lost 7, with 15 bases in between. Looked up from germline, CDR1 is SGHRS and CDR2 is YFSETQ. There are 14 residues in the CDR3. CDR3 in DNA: TGCGCCAGCAGCCCAGGACACTCGCGGCAGCCCCAGCATTTT. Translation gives CASSPGHSRQPQHF.

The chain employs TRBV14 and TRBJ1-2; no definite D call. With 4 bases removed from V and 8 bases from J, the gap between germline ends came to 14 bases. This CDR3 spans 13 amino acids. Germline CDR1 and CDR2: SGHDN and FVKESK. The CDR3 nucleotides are TGTGCCAGCAGCCCCACCGGGCGAAGGGGCTACACCTTC. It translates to CASSPTGRRGYTF.

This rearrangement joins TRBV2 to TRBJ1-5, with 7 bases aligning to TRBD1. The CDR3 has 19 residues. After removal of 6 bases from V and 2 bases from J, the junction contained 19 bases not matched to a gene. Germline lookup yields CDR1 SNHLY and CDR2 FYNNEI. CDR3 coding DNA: TGTGCCAGCAGATTCGACAGGGATAATAGTATCTTGGGCAATCAGCCCCAGCATTTT. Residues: CASRFDRDNSILGNQPQHF.

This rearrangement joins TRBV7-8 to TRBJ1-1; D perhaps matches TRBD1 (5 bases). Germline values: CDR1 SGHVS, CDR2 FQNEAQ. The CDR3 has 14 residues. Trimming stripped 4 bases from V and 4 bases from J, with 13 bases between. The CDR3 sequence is CASSYVPGGTEAFF. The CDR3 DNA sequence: TGTGCCAGCAGCTACGTCCCTGGGGGCACTGAAGCTTTCTTT.

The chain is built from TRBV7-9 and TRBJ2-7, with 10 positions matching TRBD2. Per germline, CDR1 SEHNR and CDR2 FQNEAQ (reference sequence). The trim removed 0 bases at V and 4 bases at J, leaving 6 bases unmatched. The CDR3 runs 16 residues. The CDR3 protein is CASSLAPSSGSYEQYF. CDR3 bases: TGTGCCAGCAGCTTAGCCCCGTCTAGCGGGAGTTACGAGCAGTACTTC.

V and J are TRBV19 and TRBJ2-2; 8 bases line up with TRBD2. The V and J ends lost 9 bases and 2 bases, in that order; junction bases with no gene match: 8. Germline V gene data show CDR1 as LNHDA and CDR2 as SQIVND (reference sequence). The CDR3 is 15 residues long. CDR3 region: CASSRGGTNTGELFF. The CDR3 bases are TGTGCCAGCTCCCGGGGGGGTACTAACACCGGGGAGCTGTTTTTT.

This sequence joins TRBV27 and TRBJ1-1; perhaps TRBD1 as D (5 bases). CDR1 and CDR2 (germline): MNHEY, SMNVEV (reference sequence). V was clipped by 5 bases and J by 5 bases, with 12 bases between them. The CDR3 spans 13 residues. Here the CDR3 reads CASSQIWTTEAFF. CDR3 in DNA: TGTGCCAGCAGTCAAATTTGGACAACTGAAGCTTTCTTT.